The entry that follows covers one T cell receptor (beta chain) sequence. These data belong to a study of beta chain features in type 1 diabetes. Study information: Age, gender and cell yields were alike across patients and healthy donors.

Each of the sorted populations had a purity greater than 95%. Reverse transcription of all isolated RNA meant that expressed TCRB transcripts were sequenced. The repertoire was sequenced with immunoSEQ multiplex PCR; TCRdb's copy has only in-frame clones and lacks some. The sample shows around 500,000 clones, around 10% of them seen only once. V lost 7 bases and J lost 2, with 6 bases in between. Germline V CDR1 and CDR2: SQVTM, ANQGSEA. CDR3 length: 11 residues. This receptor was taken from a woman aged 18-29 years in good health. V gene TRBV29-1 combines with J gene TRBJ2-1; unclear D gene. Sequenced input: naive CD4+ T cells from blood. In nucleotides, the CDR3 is TGCAGCGCTCTCCCCTACAATGAGCAGTTCTTC. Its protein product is CSALPYNEQFF.